This TCR beta chain emerged from a study of shared clonotypes between healthy human individuals. Some clones are missing from TCRdb's copy, which holds only in-frame ones; the method was immunoSEQ multiplex PCR. The repertoire consists of 2 million or so clones, with about 95% occurring once and the leading ten covering 0.85% to 1.3%. Terminally differentiated effector memory CD45RA+ cells were left out of the naive CD8 fraction, which was CD45RO-negative and positively selected for CCR7. Per germline, CDR1 PRHDT and CDR2 FYEKMQ (reference sequence). Trimming shortened V by 11 bases and J by 6 bases, and 16 bases separated the two germline ends. The CDR3 covers 12 residues.

What was sequenced was naive CD8+ T cells sorted from blood. The chain combines TRBV13 with TRBJ1-2; D unclear. The TCR comes from a man aged 18 to 29 in good health. DNA for the CDR3: TGTGCCTCCTCTGAAGGGAAGAATGGCTACACCTTC. It specifies CASSEGKNGYTF.